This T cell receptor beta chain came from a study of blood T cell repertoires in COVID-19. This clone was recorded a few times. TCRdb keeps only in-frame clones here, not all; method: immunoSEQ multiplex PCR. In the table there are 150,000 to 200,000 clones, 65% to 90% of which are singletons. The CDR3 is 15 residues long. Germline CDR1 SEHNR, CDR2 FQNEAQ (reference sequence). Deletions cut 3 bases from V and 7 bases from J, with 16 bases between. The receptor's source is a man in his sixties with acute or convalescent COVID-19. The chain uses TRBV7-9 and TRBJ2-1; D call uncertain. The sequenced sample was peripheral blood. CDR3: CASSFPTLVRNEQFF. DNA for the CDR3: TGTGCCAGCAGCTTCCCCACCTTAGTTCGGAATGAGCAGTTCTTC. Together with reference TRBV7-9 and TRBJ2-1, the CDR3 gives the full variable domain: DTGVSQNPRHKITKRGQNVTFRCDPISEHNRLYWYRQTLGQGPEFLTYFQNEAQLEKSRLLSDRFSAERPKGSFSTLEIQRTEQGDSAMYLCASSFPTLVRNEQFFGPGTRLTVL.